The 8 T cell receptor beta chains reported below all come from one sample, sequenced in a study of T cells in severe cutaneous drug reactions. The iRepertoire multiplex PCR system with TCR subtype-specific primers built both bulk and single-cell libraries. TCRdb processed the multiplex PCR reads again and assigns one entry to each CDR3 protein, with no DNA. This table holds about 7,500 distinct CDR3 sequences. Sequenced patients had Stevens-Johnson syndrome or toxic epidermal necrolysis caused by carbamazepine. Sequencing was carried out using cells from a skin blister. The receptor set was obtained from a human donor with a severe cutaneous adverse drug reaction.

This chain joins TRBV27 and TRBJ2-3; TCRdb proposes TRBD1, but this gene call is untestable without DNA. This CDR3 has 14 amino acids. CDR1 MNHEY and CDR2 SMNVEV come from the germline V gene (reference sequence). The CDR3: CASKDLLGLDTQYF.

The chain employs TRBV6-2 or TRBV6-3 and TRBJ2-7; TCRdb reports TRBD2, a call that lacks DNA to check it against. The germline CDR1 and CDR2 sequences are MNHEY and SVGEGT. This CDR3 is built from 15 residues. The CDR3 sequence: CASSLLEESSYEQYF.

This clonotype is identified as medium-sized from frequency. J is TRBJ2-5 and V is TRBV29-1. This CDR3 has 11 amino acids. Germline V CDR1 and CDR2: SQVTM, ANQGSEA. The chain's CDR3 is CSVLGLETQYF.

The chain is built from TRBV29-1 and TRBJ2-2; TCRdb selects TRBD1, and the lack of DNA leaves this call unchecked. The CDR3 sequence is 15 residues long. CDR1 SQVTM and CDR2 ANQGSEA come from the germline V gene. The CDR3 sequence: CSVGGWGTNTGELFF.

CDR3 sequence: CSVGGGQGHYEQYF. The rearrangement joins TRBV29-1 to TRBJ2-7; TCRdb picks TRBD1, but there is no DNA to check that call. CDR3 length: 14 amino acids. Germline V CDR1 and CDR2: SQVTM, ANQGSEA.

The CDR3 protein is CSATDATHYGYTF. The V call is TRBV20-1, the J call TRBJ1-2. Germline V CDR1 and CDR2: DFQATT, SNEGSKA (reference sequence). The CDR3 runs to 13 residues.

The rearrangement joins TRBV7-6 to TRBJ2-1; TCRdb's D gene call, TRBD1, goes unchecked for lack of DNA. The germline V gene encodes CDR1 SGHVS and CDR2 FNYEAQ. This CDR3 has 19 residues. CDR3 loop: CASSPLIPGTGLGYNEQFF. Together with reference TRBV7-6 and TRBJ2-1, the CDR3 gives the full variable domain: GAGVSQSPRYKVTKRGQDVALRCDPISGHVSLYWYRQALGQGPEFLTYFNYEAQQDKSGLPNDRFSAERPEGSISTLTIQRTEQRDSAMYRCASSPLIPGTGLGYNEQFFGPGTRLTVL.

The rearrangement uses TRBV11-2 and TRBJ2-1; with no DNA, the TCRdb D assignment of TRBD2 cannot be verified. The CDR3 runs to 18 residues. CDR1 and CDR2 (germline): SGHAT, FQNNGV. The CDR3 region is CASSSGLAEASSYNEQFF.